This section outlines one T cell receptor (beta chain) sequence together with its context. What it binds is not known. Germline V lookup: CDR1 SGHVS, CDR2 FNYEAQ. The CDR3 spans 17 residues. V dropped 4 bases and J dropped 0 bases, with 16 bases sitting between them. This sample was included in a study of cytomegalovirus exposure and HLA in healthy donors. Findings and limits, study-wide: Excluded were some V segments that proved indistinguishable, including TRBV6-2 and TRBV6-3. Most subjects' HLA-A and HLA-B alleles were reportedly predicted from TCR beta sequences. Later on, a genetic analysis was performed. It linked a missense variant in DCLRE1C with V- and J-gene trimming of TCR beta.

The PCR contained 60 Vbeta and 13 Jbeta primers. Sequencing was performed with immunoSEQ multiplex PCR; in TCRdb, only in-frame clones are kept and a portion is missing. The sample totals about 200,000 clones; its top ten clones hold approximately 0.74%. The sequence was obtained from a boy younger than 18 in good health and CMV-seronegative. The chain employs TRBV7-6 and TRBJ1-3; D gene ambiguous. Sequencing was performed on PBMCs. DNA for the CDR3: TGTGCCAGCAGCTCATGGGAGCAGACGAGCTCTGGAAACACCATATATTTT. Protein: CASSSWEQTSSGNTIYF. Combining the CDR3 with reference TRBV7-6 and TRBJ1-3 gives the whole variable domain GAGVSQSPRYKVTKRGQDVALRCDPISGHVSLYWYRQALGQGPEFLTYFNYEAQQDKSGLPNDRFSAERPEGSISTLTIQRTEQRDSAMYRCASSSWEQTSSGNTIYFGEGSWLTVV.